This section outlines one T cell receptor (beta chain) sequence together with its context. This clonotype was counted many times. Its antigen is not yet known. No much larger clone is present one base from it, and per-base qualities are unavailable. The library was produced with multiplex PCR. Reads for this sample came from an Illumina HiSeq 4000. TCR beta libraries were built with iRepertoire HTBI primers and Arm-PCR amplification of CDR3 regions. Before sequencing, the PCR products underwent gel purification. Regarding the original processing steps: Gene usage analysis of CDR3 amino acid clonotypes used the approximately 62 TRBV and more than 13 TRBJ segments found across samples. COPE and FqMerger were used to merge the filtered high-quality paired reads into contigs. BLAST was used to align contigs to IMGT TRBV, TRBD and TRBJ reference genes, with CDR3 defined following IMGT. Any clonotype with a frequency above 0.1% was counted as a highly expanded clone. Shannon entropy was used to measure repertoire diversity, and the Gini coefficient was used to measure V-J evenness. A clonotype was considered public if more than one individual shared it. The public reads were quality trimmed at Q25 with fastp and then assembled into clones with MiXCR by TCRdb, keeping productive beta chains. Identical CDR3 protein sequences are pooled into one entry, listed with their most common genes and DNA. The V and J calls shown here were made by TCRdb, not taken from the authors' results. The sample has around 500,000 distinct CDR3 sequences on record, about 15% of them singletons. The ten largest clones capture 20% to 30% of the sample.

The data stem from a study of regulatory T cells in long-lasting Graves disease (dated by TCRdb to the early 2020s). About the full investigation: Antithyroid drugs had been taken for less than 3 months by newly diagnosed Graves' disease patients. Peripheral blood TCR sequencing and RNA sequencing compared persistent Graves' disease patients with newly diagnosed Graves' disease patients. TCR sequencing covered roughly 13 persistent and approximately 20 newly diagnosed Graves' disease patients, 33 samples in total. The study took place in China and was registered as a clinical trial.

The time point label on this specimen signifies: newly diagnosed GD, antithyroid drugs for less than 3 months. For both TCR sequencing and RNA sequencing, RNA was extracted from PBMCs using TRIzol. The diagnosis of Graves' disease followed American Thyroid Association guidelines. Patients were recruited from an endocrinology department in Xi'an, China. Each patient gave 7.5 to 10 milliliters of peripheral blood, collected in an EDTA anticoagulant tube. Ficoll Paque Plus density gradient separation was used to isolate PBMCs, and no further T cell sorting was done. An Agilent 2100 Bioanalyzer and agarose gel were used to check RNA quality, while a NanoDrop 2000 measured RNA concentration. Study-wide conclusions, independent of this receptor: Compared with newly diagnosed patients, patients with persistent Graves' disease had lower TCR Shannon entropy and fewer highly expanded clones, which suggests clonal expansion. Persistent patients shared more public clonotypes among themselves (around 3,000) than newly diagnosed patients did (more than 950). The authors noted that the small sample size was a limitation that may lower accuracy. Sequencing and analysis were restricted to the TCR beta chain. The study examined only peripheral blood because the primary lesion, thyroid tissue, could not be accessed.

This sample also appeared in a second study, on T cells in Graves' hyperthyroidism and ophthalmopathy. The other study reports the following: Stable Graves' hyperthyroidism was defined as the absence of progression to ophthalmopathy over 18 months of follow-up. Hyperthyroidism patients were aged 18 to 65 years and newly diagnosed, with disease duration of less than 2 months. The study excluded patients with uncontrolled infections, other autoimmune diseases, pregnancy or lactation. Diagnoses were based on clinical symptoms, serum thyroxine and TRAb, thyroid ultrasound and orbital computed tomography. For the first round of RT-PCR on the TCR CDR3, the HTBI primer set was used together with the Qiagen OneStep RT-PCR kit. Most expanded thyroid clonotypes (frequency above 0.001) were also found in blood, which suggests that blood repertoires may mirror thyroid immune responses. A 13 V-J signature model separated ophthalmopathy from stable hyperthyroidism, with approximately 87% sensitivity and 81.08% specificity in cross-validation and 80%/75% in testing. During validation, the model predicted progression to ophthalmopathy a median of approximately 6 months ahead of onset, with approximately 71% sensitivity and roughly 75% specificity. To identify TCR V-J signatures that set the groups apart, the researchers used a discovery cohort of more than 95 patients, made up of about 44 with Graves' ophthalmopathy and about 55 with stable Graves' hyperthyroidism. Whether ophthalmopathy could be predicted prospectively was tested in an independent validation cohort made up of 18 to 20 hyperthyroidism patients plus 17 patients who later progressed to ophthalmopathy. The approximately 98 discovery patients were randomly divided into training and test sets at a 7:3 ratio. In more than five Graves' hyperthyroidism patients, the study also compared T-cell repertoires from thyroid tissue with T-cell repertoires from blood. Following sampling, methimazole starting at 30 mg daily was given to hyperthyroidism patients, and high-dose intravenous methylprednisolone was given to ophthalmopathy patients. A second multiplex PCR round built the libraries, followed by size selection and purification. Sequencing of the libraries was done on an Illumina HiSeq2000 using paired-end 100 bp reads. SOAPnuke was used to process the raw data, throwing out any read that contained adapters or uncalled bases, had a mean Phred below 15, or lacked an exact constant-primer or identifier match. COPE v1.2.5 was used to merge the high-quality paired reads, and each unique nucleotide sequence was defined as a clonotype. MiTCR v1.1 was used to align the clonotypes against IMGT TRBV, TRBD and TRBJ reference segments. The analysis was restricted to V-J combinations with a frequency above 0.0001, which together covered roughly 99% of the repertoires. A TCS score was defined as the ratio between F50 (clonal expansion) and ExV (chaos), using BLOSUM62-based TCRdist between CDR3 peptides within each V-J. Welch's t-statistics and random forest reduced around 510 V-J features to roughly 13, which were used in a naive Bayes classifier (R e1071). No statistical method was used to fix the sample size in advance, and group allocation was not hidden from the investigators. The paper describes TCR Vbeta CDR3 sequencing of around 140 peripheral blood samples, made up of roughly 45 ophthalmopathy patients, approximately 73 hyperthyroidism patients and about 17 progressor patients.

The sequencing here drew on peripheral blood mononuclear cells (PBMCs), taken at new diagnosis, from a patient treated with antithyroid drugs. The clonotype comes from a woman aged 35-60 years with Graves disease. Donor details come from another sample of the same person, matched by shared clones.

In nucleotide form, the sequence is TGTGCCAGCAGCCAAGCCCGGGGACAGGGCCAACGGGAGACCCAGTACTTC. Its coded protein is CASSQARGQGQRETQYF. The V gene is TRBV3-1 and the J gene is TRBJ2-5, with 9 bases matching TRBD1. From the germline V gene (reference sequence), CDR1 is LGHDT and CDR2 is YNNKEL. Counted from cysteine to phenylalanine, this CDR3 has 17 amino acids. Here the CDR3 DNA is all that survives: 51 bases in frame from base 1. Trimming removed 1 base from V and 5 bases from J; the gene matches leave 11 bases unexplained.